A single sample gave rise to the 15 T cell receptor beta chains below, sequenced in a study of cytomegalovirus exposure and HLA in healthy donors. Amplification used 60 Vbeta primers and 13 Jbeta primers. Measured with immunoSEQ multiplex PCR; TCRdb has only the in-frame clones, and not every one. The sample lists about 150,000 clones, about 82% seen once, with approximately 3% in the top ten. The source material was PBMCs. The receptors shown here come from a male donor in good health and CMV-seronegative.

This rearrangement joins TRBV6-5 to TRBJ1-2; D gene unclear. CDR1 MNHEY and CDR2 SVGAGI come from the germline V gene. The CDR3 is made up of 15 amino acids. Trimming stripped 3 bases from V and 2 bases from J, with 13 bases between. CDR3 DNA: TGTGCCAGCAGTTATGGTCTGGTACAAAACTATGGCTACACCTTC. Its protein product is CASSYGLVQNYGYTF.

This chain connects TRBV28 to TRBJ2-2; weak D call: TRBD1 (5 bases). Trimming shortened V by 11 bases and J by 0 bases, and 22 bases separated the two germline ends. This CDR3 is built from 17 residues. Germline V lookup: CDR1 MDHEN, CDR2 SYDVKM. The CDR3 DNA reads TGTGCCTCATACCCCGTAGGGCAGGGCTCGAACACCGGGGAGCTGTTTTTT. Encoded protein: CASYPVGQGSNTGELFF.

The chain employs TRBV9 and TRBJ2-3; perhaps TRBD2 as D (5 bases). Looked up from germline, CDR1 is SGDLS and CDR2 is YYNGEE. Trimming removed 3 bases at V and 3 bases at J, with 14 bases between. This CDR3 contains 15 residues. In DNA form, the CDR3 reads TGTGCCAGCAGCGGGCACCCGGGAAGAACAGATACGCAGTATTTT. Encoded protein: CASSGHPGRTDTQYF.

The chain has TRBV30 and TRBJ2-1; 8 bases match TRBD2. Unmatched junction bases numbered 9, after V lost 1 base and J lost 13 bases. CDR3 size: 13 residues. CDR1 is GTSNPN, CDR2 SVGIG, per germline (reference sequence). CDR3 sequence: CAWSGILGLVQFF. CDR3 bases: TGTGCCTGGAGTGGAATATTGGGACTAGTCCAGTTCTTC.

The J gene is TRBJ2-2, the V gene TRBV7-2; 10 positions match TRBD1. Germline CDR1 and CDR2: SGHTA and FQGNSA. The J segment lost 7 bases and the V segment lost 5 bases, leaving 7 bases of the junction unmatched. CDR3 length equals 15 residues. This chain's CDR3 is CASSTTGGKVGELFF. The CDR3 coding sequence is TGTGCCAGCAGCACGACAGGGGGCAAAGTCGGGGAGCTGTTTTTT.

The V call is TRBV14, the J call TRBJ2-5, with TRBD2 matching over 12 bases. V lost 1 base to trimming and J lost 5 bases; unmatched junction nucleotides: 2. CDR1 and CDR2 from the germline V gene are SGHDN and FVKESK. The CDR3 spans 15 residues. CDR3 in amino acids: CASSQGTSGVETQYF. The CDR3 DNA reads TGTGCCAGCAGCCAAGGGACTAGCGGGGTGGAGACCCAGTACTTC.

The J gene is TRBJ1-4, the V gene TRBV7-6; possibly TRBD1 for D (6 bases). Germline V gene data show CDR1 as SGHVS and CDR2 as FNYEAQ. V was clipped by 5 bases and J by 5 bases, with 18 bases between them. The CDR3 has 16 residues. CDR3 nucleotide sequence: TGTGCCAGCAGCCCACAGGCGTACAGGGAGAATGAAAAACTGTTTTTT. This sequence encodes CASSPQAYRENEKLFF.

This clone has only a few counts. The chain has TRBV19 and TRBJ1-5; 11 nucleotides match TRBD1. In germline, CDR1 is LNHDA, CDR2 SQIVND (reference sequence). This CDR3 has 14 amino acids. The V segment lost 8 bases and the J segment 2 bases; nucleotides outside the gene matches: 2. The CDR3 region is CASGTGGGNQPQHF. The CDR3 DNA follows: TGTGCCAGTGGGACAGGGGGAGGCAATCAGCCCCAGCATTTT.

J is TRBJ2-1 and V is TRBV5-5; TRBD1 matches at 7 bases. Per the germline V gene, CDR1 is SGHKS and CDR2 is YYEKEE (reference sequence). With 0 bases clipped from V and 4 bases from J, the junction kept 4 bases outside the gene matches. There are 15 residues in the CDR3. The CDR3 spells CASSLAQGWYNEQFF. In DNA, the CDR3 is TGTGCCAGCAGCTTGGCACAGGGGTGGTACAATGAGCAGTTCTTC.

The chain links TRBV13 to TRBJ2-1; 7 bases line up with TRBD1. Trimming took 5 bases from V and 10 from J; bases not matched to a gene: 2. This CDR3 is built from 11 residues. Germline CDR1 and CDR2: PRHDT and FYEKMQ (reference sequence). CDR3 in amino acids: CASSEGQEQFF. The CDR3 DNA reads TGTGCCAGCAGCGAGGGACAGGAGCAGTTCTTC.

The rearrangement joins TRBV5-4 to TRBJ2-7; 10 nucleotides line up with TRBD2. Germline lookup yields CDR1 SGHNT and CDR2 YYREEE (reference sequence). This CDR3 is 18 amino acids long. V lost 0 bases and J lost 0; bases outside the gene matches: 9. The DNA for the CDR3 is TGTGCCAGCAGCTTGGCCGGCGGACTAGCGGTGAGCTCCTACGAGCAGTACTTC. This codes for CASSLAGGLAVSSYEQYF.

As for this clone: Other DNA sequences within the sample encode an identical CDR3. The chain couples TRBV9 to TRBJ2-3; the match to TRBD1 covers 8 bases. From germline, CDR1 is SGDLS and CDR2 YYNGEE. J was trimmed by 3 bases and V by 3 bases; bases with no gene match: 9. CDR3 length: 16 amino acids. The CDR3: CASSAPATGGTDTQYF. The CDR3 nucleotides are TGTGCCAGCAGCGCCCCCGCCACAGGGGGAACAGATACGCAGTATTTT.

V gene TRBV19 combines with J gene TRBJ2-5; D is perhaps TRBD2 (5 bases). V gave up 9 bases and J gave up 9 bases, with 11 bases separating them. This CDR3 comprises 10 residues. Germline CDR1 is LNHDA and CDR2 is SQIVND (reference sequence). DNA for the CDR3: TGTGCCAGCCCTCAGGAGGCCCAGTACTTC. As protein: CASPQEAQYF. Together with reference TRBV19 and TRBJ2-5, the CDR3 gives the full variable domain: DGGITQSPKYLFRKEGQNVTLSCEQNLNHDAMYWYRQDPGQGLRLIYYSQIVNDFQKGDIAEGYSVSREKKESFPLTVTSAQKNPTAFYLCASPQEAQYFGPGTRLLVL.

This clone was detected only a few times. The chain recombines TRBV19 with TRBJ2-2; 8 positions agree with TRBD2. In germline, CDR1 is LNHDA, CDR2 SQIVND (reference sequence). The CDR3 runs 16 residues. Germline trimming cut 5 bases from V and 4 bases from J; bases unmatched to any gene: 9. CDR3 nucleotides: TGTGCCAGTAGTCCCCGCGGGGGGCGGGCCACCGGGGAGCTGTTTTTT. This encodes CASSPRGGRATGELFF.

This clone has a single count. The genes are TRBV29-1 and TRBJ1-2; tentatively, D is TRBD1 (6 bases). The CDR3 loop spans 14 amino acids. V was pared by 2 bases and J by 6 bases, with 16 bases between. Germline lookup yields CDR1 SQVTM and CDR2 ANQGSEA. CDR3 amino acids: CSVEKTGKLDGYTF. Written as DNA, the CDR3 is TGCAGCGTTGAAAAGACAGGAAAATTGGATGGCTACACCTTC.